The clone carrying this T cell receptor (beta chain) was seen once. These data originate in a study of cytomegalovirus exposure and HLA in healthy donors. The PCR was carried out with 60 Vbeta primers and 13 Jbeta primers. Here immunoSEQ multiplex PCR was the method, and the copy in TCRdb shows in-frame clones only, minus some. This sample yields about 160,000 clones, of which about 70% are seen a single time; less than 5% belongs to the top ten. CDR3 length equals 18 residues. V dropped 2 bases and J dropped 0; count of bases not matched to a gene: 13. Germline V gene sequence: CDR1 LGHNA, CDR2 YNFKEQ.

Sequencing used PBMCs. The V call is TRBV4-2, the J call TRBJ2-7, with 7 bases aligning to TRBD2. The TCR originated in a woman aged 18-30 years in good health and CMV-seropositive. In nucleotides, the CDR3 is TGTGCCAGCAGCCAACTAATCCTGCTAGCGGACGGCTCCTACGAGCAGTACTTC. Amino acid sequence: CASSQLILLADGSYEQYF.